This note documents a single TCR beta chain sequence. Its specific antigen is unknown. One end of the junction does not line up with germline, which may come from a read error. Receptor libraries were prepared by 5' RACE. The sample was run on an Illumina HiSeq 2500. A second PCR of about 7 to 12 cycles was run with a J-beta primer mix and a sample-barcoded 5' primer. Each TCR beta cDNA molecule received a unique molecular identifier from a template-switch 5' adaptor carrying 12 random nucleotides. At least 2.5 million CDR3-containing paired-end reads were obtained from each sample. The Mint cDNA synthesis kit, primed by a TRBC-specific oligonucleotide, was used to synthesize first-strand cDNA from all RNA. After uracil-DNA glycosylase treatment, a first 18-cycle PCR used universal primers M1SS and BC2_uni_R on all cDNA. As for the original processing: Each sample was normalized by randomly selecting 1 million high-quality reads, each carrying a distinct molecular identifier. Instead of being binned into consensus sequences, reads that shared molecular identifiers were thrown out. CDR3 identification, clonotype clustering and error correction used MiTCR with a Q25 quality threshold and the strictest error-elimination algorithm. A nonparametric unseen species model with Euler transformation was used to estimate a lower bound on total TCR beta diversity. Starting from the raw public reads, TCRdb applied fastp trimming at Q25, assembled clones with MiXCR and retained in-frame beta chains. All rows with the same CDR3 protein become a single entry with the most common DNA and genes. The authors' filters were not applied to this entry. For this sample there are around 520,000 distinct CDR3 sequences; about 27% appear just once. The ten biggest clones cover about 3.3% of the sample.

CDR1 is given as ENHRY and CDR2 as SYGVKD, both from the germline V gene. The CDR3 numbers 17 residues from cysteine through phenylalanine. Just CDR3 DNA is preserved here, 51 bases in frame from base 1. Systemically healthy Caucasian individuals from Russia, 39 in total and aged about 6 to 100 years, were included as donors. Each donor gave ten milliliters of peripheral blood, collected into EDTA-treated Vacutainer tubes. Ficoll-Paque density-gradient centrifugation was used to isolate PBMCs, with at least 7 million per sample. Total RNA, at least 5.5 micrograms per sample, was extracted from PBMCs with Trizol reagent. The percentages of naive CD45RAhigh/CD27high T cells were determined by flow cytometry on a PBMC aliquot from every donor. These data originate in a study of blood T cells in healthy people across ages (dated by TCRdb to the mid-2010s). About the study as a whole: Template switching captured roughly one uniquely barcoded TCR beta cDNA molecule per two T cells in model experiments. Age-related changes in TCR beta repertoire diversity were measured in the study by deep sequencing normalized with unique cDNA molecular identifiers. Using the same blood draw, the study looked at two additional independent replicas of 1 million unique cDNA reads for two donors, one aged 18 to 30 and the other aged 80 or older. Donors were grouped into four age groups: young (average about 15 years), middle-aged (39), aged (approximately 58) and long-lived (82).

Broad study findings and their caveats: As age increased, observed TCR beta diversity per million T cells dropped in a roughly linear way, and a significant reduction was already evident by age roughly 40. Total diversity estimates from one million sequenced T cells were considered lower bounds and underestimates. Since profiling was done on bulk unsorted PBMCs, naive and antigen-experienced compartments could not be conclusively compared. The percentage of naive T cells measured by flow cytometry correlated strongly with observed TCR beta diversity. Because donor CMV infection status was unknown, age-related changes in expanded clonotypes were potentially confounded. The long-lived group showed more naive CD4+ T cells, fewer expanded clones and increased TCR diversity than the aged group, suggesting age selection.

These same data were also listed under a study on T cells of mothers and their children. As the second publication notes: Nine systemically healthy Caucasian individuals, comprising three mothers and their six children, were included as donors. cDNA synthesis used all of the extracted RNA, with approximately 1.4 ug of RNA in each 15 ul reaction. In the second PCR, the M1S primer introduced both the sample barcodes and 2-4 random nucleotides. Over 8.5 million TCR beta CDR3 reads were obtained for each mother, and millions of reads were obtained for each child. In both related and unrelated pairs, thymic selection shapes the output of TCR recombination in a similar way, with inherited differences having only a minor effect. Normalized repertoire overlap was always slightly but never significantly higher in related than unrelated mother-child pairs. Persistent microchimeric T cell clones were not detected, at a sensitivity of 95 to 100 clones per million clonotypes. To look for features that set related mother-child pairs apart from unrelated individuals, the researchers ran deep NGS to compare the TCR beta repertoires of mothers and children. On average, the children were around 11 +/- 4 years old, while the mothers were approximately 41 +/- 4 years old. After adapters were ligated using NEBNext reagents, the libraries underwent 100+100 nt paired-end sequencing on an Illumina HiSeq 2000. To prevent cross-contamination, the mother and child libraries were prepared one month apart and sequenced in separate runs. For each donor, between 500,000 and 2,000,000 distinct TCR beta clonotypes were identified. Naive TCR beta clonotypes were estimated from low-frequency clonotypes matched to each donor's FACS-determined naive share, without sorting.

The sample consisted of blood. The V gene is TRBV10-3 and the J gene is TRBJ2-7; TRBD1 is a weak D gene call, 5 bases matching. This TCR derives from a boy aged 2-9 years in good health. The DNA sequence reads TGTGCCGTCAGTGCTGGAAGCCTCACAGGTGACACCTACGAGCAGTACTTC. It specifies CAVSAGSLTGDTYEQYF.